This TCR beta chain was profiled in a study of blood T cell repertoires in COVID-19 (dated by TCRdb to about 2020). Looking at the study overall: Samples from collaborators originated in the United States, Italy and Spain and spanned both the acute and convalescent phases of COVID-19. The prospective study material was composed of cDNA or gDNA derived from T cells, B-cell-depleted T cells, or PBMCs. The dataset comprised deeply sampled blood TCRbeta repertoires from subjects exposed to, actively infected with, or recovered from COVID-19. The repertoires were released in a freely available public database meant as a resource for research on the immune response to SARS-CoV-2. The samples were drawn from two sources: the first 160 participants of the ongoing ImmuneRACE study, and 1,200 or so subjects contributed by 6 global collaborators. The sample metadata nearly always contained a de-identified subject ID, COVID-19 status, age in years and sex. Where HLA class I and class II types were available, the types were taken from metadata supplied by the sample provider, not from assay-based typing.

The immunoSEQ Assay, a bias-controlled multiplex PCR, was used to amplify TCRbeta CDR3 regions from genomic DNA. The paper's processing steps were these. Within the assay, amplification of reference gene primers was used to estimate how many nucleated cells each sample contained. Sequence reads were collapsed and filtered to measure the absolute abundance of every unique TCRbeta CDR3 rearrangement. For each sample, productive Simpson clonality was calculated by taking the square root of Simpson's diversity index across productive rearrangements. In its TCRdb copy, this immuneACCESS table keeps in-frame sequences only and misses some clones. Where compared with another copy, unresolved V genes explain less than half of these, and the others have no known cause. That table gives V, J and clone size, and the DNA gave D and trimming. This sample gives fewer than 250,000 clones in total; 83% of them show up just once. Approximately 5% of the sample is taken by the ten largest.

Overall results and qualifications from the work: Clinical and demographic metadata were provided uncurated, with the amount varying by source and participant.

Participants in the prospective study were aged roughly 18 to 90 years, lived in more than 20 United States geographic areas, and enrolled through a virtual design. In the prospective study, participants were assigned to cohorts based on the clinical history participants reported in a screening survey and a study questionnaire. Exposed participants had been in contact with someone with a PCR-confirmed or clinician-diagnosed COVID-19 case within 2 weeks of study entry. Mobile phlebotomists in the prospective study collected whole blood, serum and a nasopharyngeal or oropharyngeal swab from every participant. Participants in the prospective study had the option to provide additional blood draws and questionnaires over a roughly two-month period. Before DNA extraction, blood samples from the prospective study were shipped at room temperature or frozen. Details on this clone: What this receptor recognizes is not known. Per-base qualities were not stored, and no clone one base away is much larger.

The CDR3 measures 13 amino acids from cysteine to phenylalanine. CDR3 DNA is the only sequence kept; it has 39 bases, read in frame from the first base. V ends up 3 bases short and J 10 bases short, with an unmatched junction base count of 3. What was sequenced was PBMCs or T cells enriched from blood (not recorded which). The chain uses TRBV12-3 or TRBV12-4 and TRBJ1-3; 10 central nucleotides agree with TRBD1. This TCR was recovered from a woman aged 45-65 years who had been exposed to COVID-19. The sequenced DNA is TGTGCCAGCAGTTTGGACAGGGGGGGAACCATATATTTT. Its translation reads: CASSLDRGGTIYF.